Following are 6 T cell receptor beta chains from one sample sequenced in a study of control samples from healthy donors and cancer patients. This table comes from immunoSEQ multiplex PCR, and its TCRdb copy is limited to in-frame clones, with some not included. The table lists roughly 100,000 clones, roughly 88% of them singletons, with 13% to 15% in the top ten. Material for sequencing was blood. The origin of the receptors is a man aged 25-45 years in good health.

This rearrangement joins TRBV5-1 to TRBJ2-3; D ambiguous. V was clipped by 4 bases and J by 2 bases, with 5 bases between them. This CDR3 comprises 12 residues. CDR1 and CDR2 from the germline V gene are SGHRS and YFSETQ. The DNA for the CDR3 is TGCGCCAGCAGCCTAAACACAGATACGCAGTATTTT. It encodes CASSLNTDTQYF.

This chain joins TRBV7-3 and TRBJ2-1; D may be TRBD1 (5 bases). The germline gives CDR1 SGHTA, CDR2 FQGTGA. The CDR3 extends over 12 amino acids. The V and J ends lost 7 bases and 5 bases respectively, with 9 bases between them. CDR3 loop: CASIGHNNEQFF. CDR3 DNA sequence: TGTGCCAGCATCGGACATAACAATGAGCAGTTCTTC.

CDR3 in amino acids: CASSQVVDTEAFF. In nucleotides, the CDR3 is TGTGCCAGCAGCCAAGTTGTGGACACTGAAGCTTTCTTT. V usage is TRBV14 and J usage is TRBJ1-1; unclear D gene. CDR1 SGHDN and CDR2 FVKESK come from the germline V gene. Trimming cost V 1 base and J 3 bases, with 6 bases left between them. The CDR3 sequence is 13 residues long.

The chain carries TRBV28 and TRBJ2-5; D is perhaps TRBD2 (6 bases). The CDR3 is 14 amino acids. The germline V gene has CDR1 MDHEN and CDR2 SYDVKM. Trimming cost V 2 bases and J 4 bases, with 11 bases left between them. The DNA of the CDR3 is TGTGCCAGCAGTTTAACGGGAGCCCCAGAGACCCAGTACTTC. Protein: CASSLTGAPETQYF.

V gene TRBV29-1 combines with J gene TRBJ2-1; D might be TRBD1 (5 bases). Trimming pared 7 bases from V and 2 bases from J, leaving 9 bases between. The CDR3 sequence is 12 residues long. Per germline, CDR1 SQVTM and CDR2 ANQGSEA. CDR3 coding DNA: TGCAGCGGCAGGGCTACCTACAATGAGCAGTTCTTC. Its protein product is CSGRATYNEQFF.

This chain connects TRBV19 to TRBJ2-5; D unclear. The CDR3 loop spans 12 amino acids. V dropped 3 bases and J dropped 6 bases, with 8 bases sitting between them. The germline V gene has CDR1 LNHDA and CDR2 SQIVND (reference sequence). CDR3 nucleotides: TGTGCCAGTAGTATTGACGAAAAGACCCAGTACTTC. This translates into CASSIDEKTQYF. The whole variable domain, filled in from reference TRBV19 and TRBJ2-5, reads DGGITQSPKYLFRKEGQNVTLSCEQNLNHDAMYWYRQDPGQGLRLIYYSQIVNDFQKGDIAEGYSVSREKKESFPLTVTSAQKNPTAFYLCASSIDEKTQYFGPGTRLLVL.